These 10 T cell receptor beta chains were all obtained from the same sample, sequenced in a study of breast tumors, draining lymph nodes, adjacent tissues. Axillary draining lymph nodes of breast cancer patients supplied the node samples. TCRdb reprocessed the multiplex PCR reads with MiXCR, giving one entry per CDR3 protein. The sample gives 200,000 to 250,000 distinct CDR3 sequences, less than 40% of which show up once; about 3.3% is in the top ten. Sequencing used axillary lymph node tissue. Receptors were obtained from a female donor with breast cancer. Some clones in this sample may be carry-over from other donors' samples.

CDR3 sequence (DNA): TGTGCCAGCAGCTTCGGGGGGGCCCACACGGATACGCAGTATTTT. Protein sequence: CASSFGGAHTDTQYF. V and J are TRBV7-2 and TRBJ2-3; 8 nucleotides agree with TRBD2. The V gene end was trimmed by 3 bases and the J gene end by 6 bases; junction bases not matched to a gene: 8. Germline values: CDR1 SGHTA, CDR2 FQGNSA. CDR3 length: 15 residues.

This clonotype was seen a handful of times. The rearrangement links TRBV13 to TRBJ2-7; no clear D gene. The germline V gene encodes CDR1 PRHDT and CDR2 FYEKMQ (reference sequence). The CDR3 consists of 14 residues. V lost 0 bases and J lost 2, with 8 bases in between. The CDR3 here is CASSLGPAPYEQYF. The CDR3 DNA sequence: TGTGCCAGCAGCTTAGGCCCGGCGCCCTACGAGCAGTACTTC.

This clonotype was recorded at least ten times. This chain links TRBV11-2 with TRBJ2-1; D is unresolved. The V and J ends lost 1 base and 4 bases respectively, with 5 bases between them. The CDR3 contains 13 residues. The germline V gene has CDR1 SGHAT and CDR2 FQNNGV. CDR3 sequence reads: CASSLVRYNEQFF. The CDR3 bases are TGTGCCAGCAGCTTAGTTAGGTACAATGAGCAGTTCTTC.

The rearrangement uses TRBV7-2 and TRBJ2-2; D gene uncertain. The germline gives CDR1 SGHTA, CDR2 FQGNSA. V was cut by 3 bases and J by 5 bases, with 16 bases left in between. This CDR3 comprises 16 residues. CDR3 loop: CASSFQPRGGTGELFF. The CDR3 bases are TGTGCCAGCAGCTTCCAACCCCGCGGTGGGACCGGGGAGCTGTTTTTT. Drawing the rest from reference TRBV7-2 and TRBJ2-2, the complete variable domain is GAGVSQSPSNKVTEKGKDVELRCDPISGHTALYWYRQSLGQGLEFLIYFQGNSAPDKSGLPSDRFSAERTGGSVSTLTIQRTQQEDSAVYLCASSFQPRGGTGELFFGEGSRLTVL.

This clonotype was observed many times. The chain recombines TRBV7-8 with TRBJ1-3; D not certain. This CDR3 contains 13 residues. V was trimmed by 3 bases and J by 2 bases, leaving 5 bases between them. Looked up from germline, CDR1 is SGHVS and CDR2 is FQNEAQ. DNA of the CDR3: TGTGCCAGCAGCTTCCCGACTGGAAACACCATATATTTT. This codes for CASSFPTGNTIYF. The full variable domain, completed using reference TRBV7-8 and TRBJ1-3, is GAGVSQSPRYKVAKRGQDVALRCDPISGHVSLFWYQQALGQGPEFLTYFQNEAQLDKSGLPSDRFFAERPEGSVSTLKIQRTQQEDSAVYLCASSFPTGNTIYFGEGSWLTVV.

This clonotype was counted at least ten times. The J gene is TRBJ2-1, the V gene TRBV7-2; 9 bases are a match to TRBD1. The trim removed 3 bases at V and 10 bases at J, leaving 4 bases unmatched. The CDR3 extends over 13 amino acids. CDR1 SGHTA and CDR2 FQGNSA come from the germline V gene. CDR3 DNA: TGTGCCAGCAGCTTCAACAGGGGGCTAGAGCAGTTCTTC. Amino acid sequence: CASSFNRGLEQFF.

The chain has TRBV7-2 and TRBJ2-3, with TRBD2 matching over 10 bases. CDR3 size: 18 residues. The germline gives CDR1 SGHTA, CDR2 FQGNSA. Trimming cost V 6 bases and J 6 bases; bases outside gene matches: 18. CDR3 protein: CASRPGTSAGGPADTQYF. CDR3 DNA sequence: TGTGCCAGCAGACCCGGGACTAGCGCGGGGGGGCCGGCGGATACGCAGTATTTT.

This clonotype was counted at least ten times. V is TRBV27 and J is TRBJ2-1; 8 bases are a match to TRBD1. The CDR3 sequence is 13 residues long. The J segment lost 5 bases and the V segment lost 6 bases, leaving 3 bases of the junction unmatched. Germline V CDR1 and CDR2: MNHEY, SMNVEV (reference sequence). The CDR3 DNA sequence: TGTGCCAGCAGGCCGGGACAGGACAATGAGCAGTTCTTC. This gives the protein CASRPGQDNEQFF.

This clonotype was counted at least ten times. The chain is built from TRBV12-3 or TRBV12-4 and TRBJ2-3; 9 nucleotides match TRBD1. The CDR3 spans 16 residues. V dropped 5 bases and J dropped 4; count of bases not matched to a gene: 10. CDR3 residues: CASSEPDGTGSDTQYF. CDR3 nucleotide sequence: TGTGCCAGCAGTGAACCCGACGGGACAGGGTCAGATACGCAGTATTTT.

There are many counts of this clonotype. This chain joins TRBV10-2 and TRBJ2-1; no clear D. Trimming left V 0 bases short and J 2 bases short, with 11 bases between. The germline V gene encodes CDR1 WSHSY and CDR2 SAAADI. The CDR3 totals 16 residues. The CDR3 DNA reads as TGCGCCAGCAGTGAGTCGCCCTCCGGACCCTACAATGAGCAGTTCTTC. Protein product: CASSESPSGPYNEQFF.